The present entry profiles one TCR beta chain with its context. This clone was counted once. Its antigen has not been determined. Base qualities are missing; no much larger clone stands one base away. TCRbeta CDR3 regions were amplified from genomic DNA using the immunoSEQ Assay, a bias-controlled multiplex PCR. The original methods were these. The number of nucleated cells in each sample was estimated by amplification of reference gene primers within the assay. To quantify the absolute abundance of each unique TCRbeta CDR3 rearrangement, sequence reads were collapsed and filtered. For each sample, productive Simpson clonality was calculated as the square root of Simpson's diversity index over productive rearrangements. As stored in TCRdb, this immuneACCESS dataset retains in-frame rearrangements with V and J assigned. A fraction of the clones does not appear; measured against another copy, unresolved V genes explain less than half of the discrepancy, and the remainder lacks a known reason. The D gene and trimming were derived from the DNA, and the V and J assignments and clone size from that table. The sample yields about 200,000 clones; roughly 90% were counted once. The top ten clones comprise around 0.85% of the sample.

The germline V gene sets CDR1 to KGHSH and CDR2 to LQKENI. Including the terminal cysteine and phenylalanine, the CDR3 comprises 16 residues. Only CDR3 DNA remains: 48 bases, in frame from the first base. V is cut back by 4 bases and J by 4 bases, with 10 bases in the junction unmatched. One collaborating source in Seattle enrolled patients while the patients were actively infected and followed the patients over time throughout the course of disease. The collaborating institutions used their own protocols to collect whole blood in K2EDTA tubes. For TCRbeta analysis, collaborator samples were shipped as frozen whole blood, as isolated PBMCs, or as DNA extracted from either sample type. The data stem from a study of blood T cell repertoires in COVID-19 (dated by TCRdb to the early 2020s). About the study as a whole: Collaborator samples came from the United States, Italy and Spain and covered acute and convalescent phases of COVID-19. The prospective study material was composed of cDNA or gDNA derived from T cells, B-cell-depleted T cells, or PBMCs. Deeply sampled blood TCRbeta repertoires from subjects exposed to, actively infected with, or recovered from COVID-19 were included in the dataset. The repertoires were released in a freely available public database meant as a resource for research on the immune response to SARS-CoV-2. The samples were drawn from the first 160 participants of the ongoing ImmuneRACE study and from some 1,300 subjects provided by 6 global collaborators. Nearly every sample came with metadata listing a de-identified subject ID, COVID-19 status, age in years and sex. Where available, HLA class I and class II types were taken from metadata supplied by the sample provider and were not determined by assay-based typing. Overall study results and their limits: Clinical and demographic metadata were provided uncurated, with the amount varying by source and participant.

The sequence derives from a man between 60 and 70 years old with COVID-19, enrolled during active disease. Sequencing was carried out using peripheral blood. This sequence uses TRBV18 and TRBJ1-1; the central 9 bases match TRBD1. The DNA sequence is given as TGTGCCAGCTCACTCCGACAGGGGGACGAGGGCACTGAAGCTTTCTTT. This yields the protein CASSLRQGDEGTEAFF.